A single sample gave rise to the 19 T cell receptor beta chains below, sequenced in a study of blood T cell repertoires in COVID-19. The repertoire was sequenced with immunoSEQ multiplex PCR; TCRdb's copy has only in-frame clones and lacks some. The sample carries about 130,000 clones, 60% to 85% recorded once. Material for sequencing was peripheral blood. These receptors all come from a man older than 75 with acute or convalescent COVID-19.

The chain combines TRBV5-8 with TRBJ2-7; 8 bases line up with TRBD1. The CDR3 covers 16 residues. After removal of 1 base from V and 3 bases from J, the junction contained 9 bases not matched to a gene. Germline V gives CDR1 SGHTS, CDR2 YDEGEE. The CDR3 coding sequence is TGTGCCAGCAGCTTGCCCGGTGACAGGGGATACTACGAGCAGTACTTC. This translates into CASSLPGDRGYYEQYF.

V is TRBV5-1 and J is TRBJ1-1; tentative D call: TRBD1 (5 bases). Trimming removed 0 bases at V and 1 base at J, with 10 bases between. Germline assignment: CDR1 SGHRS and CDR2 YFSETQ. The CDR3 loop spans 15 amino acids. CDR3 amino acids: CASSLGPTENTEAFF. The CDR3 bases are TGCGCCAGCAGCTTGGGTCCGACAGAGAACACTGAAGCTTTCTTT. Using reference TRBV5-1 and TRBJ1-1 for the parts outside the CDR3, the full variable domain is KAGVTQTPRYLIKTRGQQVTLSCSPISGHRSVSWYQQTPGQGLQFLFEYFSETQRNKGNFPGRFSGRQFSNSRSEMNVSTLELGDSALYLCASSLGPTENTEAFFGQGTRLTVV.

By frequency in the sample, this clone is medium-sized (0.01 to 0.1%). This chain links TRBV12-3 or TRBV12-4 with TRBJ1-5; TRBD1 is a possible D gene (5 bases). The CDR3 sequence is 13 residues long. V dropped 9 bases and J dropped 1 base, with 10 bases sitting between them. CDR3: CASSGESNQPQHF. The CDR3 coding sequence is TGTGCCAGTTCGGGGGAGAGCAATCAGCCCCAGCATTTT.

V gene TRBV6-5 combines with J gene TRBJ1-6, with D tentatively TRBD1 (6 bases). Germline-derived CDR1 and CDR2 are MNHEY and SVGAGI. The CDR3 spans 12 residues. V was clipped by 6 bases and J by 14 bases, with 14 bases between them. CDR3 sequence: CASRTGTKSLHF. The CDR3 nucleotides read TGTGCCAGCAGGACAGGAACGAAATCCCTCCACTTT.

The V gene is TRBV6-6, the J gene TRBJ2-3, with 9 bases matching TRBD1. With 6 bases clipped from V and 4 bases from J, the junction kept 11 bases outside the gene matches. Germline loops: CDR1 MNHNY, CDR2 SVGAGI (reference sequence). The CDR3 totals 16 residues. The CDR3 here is CASRTGSRQGADTQYF. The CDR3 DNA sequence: TGTGCCAGCAGAACCGGATCGAGACAGGGGGCAGATACGCAGTATTTT.

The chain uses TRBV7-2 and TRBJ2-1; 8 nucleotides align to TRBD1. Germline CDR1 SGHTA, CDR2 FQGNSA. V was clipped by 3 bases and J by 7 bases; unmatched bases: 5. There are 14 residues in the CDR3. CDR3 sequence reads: CASSFGQGGNEQFF. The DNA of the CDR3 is TGTGCCAGCAGCTTCGGACAGGGTGGGAATGAGCAGTTCTTC.

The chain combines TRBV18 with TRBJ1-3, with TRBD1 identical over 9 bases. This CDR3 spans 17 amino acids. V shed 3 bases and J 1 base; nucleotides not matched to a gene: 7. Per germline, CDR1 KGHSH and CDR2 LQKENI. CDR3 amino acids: CASSPDNRGHSGNTIYF. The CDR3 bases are TGTGCCAGCTCACCGGATAACAGGGGGCATTCTGGAAACACCATATATTTT.

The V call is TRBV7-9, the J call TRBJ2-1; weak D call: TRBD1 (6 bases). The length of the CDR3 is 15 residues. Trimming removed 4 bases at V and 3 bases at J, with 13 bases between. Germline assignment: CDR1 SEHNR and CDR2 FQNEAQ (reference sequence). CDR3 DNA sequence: TGTGCCAGCAGCTACGGACAGCCCATCTACAATGAGCAGTTCTTC. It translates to CASSYGQPIYNEQFF.

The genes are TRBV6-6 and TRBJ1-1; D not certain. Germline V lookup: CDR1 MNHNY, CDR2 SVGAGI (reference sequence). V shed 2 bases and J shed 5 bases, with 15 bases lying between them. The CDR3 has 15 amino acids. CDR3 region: CASSYGVSTGTEAFF. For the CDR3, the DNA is TGTGCCAGCAGTTACGGCGTCTCCACGGGGACTGAAGCTTTCTTT.

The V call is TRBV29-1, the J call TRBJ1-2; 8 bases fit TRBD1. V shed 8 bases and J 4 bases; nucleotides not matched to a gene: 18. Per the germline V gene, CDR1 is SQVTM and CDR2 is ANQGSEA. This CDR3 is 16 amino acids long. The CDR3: CSTSRDRGRSPYGYTF. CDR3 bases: TGCAGCACAAGCCGAGACAGGGGACGTTCCCCCTATGGCTACACCTTC.

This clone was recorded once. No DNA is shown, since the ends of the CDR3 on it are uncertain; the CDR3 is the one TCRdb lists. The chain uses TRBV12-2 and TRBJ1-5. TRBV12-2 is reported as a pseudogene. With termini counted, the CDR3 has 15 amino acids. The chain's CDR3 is CASRPVGEGNQPQHF.

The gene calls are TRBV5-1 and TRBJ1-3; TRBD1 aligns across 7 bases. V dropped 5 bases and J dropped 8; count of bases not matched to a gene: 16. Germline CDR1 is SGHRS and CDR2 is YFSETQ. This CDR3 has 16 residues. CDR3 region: CASSIGGQLEGYTIYF. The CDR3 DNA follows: TGCGCCAGCAGTATTGGGGGACAGCTCGAGGGATACACCATATATTTT.

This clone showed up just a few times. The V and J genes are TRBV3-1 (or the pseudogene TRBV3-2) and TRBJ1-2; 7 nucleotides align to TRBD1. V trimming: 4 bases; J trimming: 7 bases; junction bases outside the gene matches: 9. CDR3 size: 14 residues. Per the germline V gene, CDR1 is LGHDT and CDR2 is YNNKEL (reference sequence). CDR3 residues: CASSREGRQGGYTF. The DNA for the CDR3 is TGTGCCAGCAGCCGAGAGGGTAGACAGGGTGGCTACACCTTC.

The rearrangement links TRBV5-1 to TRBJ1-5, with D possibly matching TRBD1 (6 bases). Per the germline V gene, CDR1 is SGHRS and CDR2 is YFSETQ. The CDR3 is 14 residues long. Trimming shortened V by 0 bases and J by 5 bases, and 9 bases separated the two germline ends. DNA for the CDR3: TGCGCCAGCAGCTTGGCGGGGGGCTATCAGCCCCAGCATTTT. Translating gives CASSLAGGYQPQHF.

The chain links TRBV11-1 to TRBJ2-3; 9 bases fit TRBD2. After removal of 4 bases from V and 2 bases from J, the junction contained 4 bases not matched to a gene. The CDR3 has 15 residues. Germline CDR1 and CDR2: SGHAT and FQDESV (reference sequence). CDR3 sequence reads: CASSSPGLATDTQYF. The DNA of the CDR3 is TGTGCCAGCAGCTCACCGGGACTAGCCACAGATACGCAGTATTTT.

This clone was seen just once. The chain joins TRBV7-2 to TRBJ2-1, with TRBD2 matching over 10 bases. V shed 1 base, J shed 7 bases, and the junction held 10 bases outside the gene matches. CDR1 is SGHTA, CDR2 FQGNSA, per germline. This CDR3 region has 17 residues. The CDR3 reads CASSLGPGSGGRNEQFF. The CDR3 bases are TGTGCCAGCAGCTTAGGCCCGGGTAGCGGGGGGCGGAATGAGCAGTTCTTC.

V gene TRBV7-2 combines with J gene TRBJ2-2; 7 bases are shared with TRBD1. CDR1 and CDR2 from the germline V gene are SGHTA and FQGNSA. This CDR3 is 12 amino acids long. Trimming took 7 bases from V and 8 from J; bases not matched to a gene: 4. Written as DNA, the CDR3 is TGTGCCAGCAACCCCAGGGGGGGGGAGCTGTTTTTT. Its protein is CASNPRGGELFF.

The CDR3 loop reads CASSQQNSPLHF. The CDR3 coding sequence is TGTGCCAGCAGCCAACAGAATTCACCCCTCCACTTT. This chain links TRBV12-3 or TRBV12-4 with TRBJ1-6; the D is unclear. The CDR3 length is 12 residues. V shed 6 bases and J shed 7 bases, with 7 bases lying between them.

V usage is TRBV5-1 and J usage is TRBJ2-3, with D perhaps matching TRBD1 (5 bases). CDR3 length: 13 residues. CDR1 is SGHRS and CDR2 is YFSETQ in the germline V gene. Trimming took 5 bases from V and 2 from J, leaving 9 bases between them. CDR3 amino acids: CASSPGNTDTQYF. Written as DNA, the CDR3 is TGCGCCAGCAGTCCAGGGAACACAGATACGCAGTATTTT. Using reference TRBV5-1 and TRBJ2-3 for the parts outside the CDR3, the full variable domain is KAGVTQTPRYLIKTRGQQVTLSCSPISGHRSVSWYQQTPGQGLQFLFEYFSETQRNKGNFPGRFSGRQFSNSRSEMNVSTLELGDSALYLCASSPGNTDTQYFGPGTRLTVL.